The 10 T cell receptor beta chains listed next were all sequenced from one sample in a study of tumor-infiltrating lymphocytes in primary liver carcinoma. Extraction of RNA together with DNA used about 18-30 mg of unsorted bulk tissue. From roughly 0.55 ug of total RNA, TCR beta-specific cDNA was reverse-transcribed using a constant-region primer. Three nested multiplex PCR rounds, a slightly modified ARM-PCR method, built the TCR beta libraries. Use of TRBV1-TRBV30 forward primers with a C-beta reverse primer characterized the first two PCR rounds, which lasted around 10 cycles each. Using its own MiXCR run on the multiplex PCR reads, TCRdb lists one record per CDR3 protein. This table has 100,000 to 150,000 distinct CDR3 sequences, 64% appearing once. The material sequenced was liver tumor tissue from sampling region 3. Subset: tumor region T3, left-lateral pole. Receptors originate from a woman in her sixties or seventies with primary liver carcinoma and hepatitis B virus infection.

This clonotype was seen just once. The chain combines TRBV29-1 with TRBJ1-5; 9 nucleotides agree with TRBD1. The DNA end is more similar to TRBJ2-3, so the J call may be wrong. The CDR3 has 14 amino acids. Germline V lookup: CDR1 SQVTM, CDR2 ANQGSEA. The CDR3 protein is CSVQDRGYNQPQYF. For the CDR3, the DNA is TGCAGCGTCCAGGACAGGGGATACAATCAGCCCCAGTATTTT.

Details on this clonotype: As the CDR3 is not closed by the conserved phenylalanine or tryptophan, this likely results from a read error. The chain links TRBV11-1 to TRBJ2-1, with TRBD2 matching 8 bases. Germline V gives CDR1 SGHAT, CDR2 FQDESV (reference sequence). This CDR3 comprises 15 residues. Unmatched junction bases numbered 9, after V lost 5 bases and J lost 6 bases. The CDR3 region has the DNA TGTGCCAGCAGCCCCCCGGGACTAGTGTCCAATGAGCAGTTCTTA. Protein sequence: CASSPPGLVSNEQFL.

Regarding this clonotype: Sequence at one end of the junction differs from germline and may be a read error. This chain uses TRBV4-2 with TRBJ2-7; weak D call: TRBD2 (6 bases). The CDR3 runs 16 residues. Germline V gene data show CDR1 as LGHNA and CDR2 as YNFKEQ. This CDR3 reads CASSQSQREATYEHYF. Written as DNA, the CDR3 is TGTGCCAGCAGCCAGTCCCAGAGGGAGGCAACCTACGAGCATTACTTC.

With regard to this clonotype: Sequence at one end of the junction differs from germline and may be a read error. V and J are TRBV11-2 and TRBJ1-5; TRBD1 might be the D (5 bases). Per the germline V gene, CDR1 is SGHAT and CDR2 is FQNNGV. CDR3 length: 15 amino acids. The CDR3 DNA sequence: TGTGTCAGCGGCCTCAGGGACGTGAGCAATCGGCCCCAGCATTTT. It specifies CVSGLRDVSNRPQHF.

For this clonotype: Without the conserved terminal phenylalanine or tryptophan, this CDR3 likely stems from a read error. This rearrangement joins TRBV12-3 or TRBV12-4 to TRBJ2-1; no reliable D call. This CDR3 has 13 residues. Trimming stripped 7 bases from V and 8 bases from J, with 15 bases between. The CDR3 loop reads CASTNPTVYEQFL. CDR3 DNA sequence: TGTGCCAGCACCAACCCTACAGTGTATGAGCAGTTCTTG.

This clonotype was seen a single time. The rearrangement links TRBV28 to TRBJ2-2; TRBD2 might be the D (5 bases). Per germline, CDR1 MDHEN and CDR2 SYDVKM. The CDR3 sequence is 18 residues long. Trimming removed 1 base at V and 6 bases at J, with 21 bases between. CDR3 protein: CASSLFSRGNTQAGELFF. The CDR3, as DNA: TGTGCCAGCAGTTTATTCAGTCGGGGAAACACCCAGGCCGGGGAGCTGTTTTTT. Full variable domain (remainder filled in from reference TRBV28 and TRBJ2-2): DVKVTQSSRYLVKRTGEKVFLECVQDMDHENMFWYRQDPGLGLRLIYFSYDVKMKEKGDIPEGYSVSREKKERFSLILESASTNQTSMYLCASSLFSRGNTQAGELFFGEGSRLTVL.

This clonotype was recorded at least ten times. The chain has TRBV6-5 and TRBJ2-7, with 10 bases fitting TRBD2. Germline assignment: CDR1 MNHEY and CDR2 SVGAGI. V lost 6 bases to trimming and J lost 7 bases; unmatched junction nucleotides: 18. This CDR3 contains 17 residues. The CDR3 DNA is TGTGCCAGCAGGCGCGCTTTAGGAAGCGGGAGGGCTAGGGAGCAGTACTTC. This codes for CASRRALGSGRAREQYF.

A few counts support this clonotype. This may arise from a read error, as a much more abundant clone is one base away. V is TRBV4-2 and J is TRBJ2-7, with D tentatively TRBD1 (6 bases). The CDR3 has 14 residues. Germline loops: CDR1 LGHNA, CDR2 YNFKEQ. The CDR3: CANSQAQGTYEQYF. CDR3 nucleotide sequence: TGTGCCAACAGCCAAGCACAGGGAACCTACGAGCAGTACTTC.

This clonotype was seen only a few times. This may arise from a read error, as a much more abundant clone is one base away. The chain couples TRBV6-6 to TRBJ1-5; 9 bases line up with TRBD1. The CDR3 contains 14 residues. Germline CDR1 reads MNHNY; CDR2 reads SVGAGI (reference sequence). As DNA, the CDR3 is TGTGTCAGCAGGGCTTGGACAGGGGATCAGCCCCAGCATTTT. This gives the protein CVSRAWTGDQPQHF.

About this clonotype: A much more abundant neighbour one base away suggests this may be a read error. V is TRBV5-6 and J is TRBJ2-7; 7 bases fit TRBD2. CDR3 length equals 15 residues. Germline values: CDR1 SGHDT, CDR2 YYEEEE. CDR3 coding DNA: TGTGTCAGCAGCTTGAGGCCTAGCGGAGGGTACGAGCAGTACTTC. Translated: CVSSLRPSGGYEQYF.